These 9 T cell receptor beta chains originate from one sample sequenced in a study of shared clonotypes between healthy human individuals. Assay: immunoSEQ multiplex PCR; the TCRdb copy retains only in-frame clones and omits some. The sample yields some 500,000 clones, more than 70% seen once. The sample consisted of PBMCs. The receptor source for this set is a woman in her thirties or forties in good health. Some clones in this sample may be carry-over from other donors' samples.

V usage is TRBV6-1 and J usage is TRBJ1-5; D gene unclear. The CDR3 loop spans 14 amino acids. Germline values: CDR1 MNHNS, CDR2 SASEGT. V lost 3 bases and J lost 6, with 12 bases in between. DNA of the CDR3: TGTGCCAGCAGTGACTCCGGGTTGGCTCAGCCCCAGCATTTT. Translation gives CASSDSGLAQPQHF.

The chain combines TRBV18 with TRBJ2-5, with a weak D call TRBD2 (6 bases). The CDR3 is 15 residues long. The ends were cut back, 0 bases at V and 5 bases at J, with 13 bases in the middle. Germline V gene sequence: CDR1 KGHSH, CDR2 LQKENI. The CDR3, as DNA: TGTGCCAGCTCACCACCCAGGGACTTGCCGGAGACCCAGTACTTC. It codes for CASSPPRDLPETQYF.

The V and J genes are TRBV4-1 and TRBJ1-4; D is undetermined. With 2 bases removed from V and 7 bases from J, the gap between germline ends came to 11 bases. The CDR3 is 14 amino acids. Germline V CDR1 and CDR2: MGHRA, YSYEKL. CDR3: CASSQPTRSEKLFF. CDR3 sequence (DNA): TGCGCCAGCAGCCAACCCACGAGGAGTGAAAAACTGTTTTTT.

The CDR3, as DNA: TGTGCCAGCAAGGTCCTTAATGAAAAACTGTTTTTT. Translation: CASKVLNEKLFF. The chain is built from TRBV28 and TRBJ1-4; no firm D call. V was cut by 7 bases and J by 4 bases, with 7 bases left in between. The germline gives CDR1 MDHEN, CDR2 SYDVKM. The CDR3 sequence is 12 residues long.

Note on this clone: It differs at one base from a far larger clone, so likely a read error. The sample carries other DNA sequences with the same CDR3. This chain links TRBV4-3 with TRBJ2-1, with a possible D match to TRBD2 (5 bases). The V gene's germline CDR1 is LGHNA and CDR2 YSLEER. The CDR3 length is 15 residues. This chain's CDR3 is CASSQDGLAINEQFF. The CDR3 DNA reads TGCGCCAGCAGCCAAGATGGGCTAGCTATTAATGAACAGTTCTTC.

In regard to this clone: A far more abundant clone sits one base away, making this likely a read error. Other DNA sequences of this sample code for an identical CDR3. The CDR3 DNA follows: TGCAGTGCTTCAGGAGTTAGCTACACTTTC. Amino acid sequence: CSASGVSYTF. The chain employs TRBV20-1 and TRBJ1-2, with no clear D. The CDR3 sequence is 10 residues long. Germline lookup yields CDR1 DFQATT and CDR2 SNEGSKA (reference sequence).

The gene calls are TRBV19 and TRBJ2-2, with D possibly called TRBD1 or TRBD2 (6 bases each). V dropped 10 bases and J dropped 1 base, with 13 bases sitting between them. The germline V gene encodes CDR1 LNHDA and CDR2 SQIVND (reference sequence). The CDR3 sequence is 14 residues long. CDR3 residues: CAIGGQVNTGELFF. CDR3 coding DNA: TGTGCCATAGGGGGGCAGGTGAACACCGGGGAGCTGTTTTTT.

The rearrangement uses TRBV29-1 and TRBJ1-2; D unclear. Germline V CDR1 and CDR2: SQVTM, ANQGSEA. Trimming took 2 bases from V and 6 from J, leaving 19 bases between them. The length of the CDR3 is 15 residues. CDR3 sequence reads: CSVERTVGFRNGYTF. In nucleotides, the CDR3 is TGCAGCGTTGAACGAACGGTTGGATTCCGGAATGGCTACACCTTC.

The rearrangement links TRBV5-6 to TRBJ2-7, with 9 bases that match TRBD1. Losses at the gene ends were 0 bases for V and 4 bases for J; bases not matched to a gene: 5. The CDR3 runs 15 residues. Germline V lookup: CDR1 SGHDT, CDR2 YYEEEE. The CDR3 here is CASSLATQGAYEQYF. The CDR3 DNA sequence: TGTGCCAGCAGCTTGGCCACACAGGGGGCTTACGAGCAGTACTTC.